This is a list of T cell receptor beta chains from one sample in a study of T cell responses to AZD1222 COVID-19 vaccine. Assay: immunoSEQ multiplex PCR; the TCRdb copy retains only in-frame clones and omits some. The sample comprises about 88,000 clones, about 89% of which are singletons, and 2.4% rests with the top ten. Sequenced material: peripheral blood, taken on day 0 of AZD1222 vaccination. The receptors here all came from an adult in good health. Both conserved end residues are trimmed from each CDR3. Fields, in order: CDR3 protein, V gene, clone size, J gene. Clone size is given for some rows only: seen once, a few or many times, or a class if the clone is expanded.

ATSRRAGETGELF | TRBV15 | . | TRBJ2-2
ASSLLNSGSYNEQF | TRBV5-1 | . | TRBJ2-1
ASSQDRRVAQY | TRBV3-1/TRBV3-2 | . | TRBJ2-3
ASSLPLTGGSPEAF | TRBV7-9 | . | TRBJ1-1
ASSSKQGLTEAF | TRBV7-2 | . | TRBJ1-1
ATSDGSTGPDTQY | TRBV24-1 | once | TRBJ2-3
ASSSQGLREQY | TRBV12-3/TRBV12-4 | . | TRBJ2-7
ASRLGVLAGVTYEQY | TRBV5-5 | . | TRBJ2-7
AISDNRVESNQPQH | TRBV10-3 | once | TRBJ1-5
ASSQPGANYGYT | TRBV2 | . | TRBJ1-2
ASSPKSGETYEQY | TRBV11-2 | . | TRBJ2-7
ASIPAGARYGYT | TRBV19 | few | TRBJ1-2
ASSLGREHTQY | TRBV27 | . | TRBJ2-3
ASSDSTYEQY | TRBV2 | few | TRBJ2-7
ASSSLTDSNQPQH | TRBV27 | . | TRBJ1-5
ASSYRMSPSSYNEQF | TRBV7-8 | . | TRBJ2-1
ASSAPQVYSGNTIY | TRBV6-1 | . | TRBJ1-3
ASRTDGGSYEQY | TRBV11-2 | . | TRBJ2-7
ASSPSTGTGTYNEQF | TRBV7-4 | . | TRBJ2-1
ASSQGNNEQF | TRBV4-2 | . | TRBJ2-1
ASSLAPGLAPYNEQF | TRBV11-2 | . | TRBJ2-1
ASSLDRHGYT | TRBV7-9 | . | TRBJ1-2
ASSEDGGVSPLH | TRBV6-1 | . | TRBJ1-6
ASSAGLAGESDTQY | TRBV6-4 | once | TRBJ2-3
ASSHTTGISTDTQY | TRBV19 | . | TRBJ2-3
ASSTQGGNNEQF | TRBV19 | . | TRBJ2-1
ASSTNPIGTLMNTEAF | TRBV19 | . | TRBJ1-1
ASRTANTGELF | TRBV27 | . | TRBJ2-2
ASSLRGGGGYT | TRBV12-3/TRBV12-4 | once | TRBJ1-2
ASSEGQWNTEAF | TRBV25-1 | . | TRBJ1-1
ASSAPRQGAGSPLH | TRBV19 | once | TRBJ1-6
ASSRGQGAVGYT | TRBV4-2 | . | TRBJ1-2
ASSQETGSDNEQF | TRBV2 | . | TRBJ2-1
ASRLGQYNLEQY | TRBV21-1 | . | TRBJ2-7
ASSPGLQETQY | TRBV14 | . | TRBJ2-5
ASSSTGYSGNTIY | TRBV7-2 | . | TRBJ1-3
ASSLEGGRGNEQF | TRBV5-1 | few | TRBJ2-1
VAVRGPNTEAF | TRBV6-5 | . | TRBJ1-1
ASSLSRDPLEAF | TRBV27 | . | TRBJ1-1
ASSLTGSLVFDEQY | TRBV5-1 | . | TRBJ2-7
ASRALAVTNNEQF | TRBV6-5 | once | TRBJ2-1
ASSPLPGQGGRYNEQF | TRBV5-8 | . | TRBJ2-1
ASSLAGTSNYGYT | TRBV5-1 | . | TRBJ1-2
ASSLTSGNEQY | TRBV12-3/TRBV12-4 | . | TRBJ2-7